Listed below are T cell receptor beta chains from one sample, sequenced in a study of OX40 agonist ivuxolimab in advanced cancers. Profiled with immunoSEQ multiplex PCR; TCRdb holds only in-frame clones, not every one. This table holds more than 20,000 clones, about 79% found once. The specimen comprised CD4+ or CD8+ T cells sorted from blood, sampled in a trial of the OX40 agonist ivuxolimab. These TCRs come from an adult with an advanced solid tumor such as melanoma, head and neck, liver or kidney cancer. Both conserved end residues are part of each CDR3. Each record gives: J gene, clone size, V gene, D gene, CDR3 length, CDR3 protein, CDR3 DNA. A D gene is named only where the DNA matches it firmly. Size tells how often a clone was seen (once, few, many) or the class of an expanded clone, and some rows leave it out.

TRBJ2-1	NA	TRBV28	TRBD1	17	CASSFYPGGEWENEQFF	TGTGCCAGCAGTTTTTATCCAGGGGGCGAATGGGAAAATGAGCAGTTCTTC
TRBJ2-5	NA	TRBV6-5	NA	15	CASSYSLGRWETQYF	TGTGCCAGCAGTTACTCGTTGGGAAGGTGGGAGACCCAGTACTTC
TRBJ2-1	NA	TRBV6-5	TRBD2	15	CASSPTSGTYNEQFF	TGTGCCAGCAGTCCGACTAGCGGGACCTACAATGAGCAGTTCTTC
TRBJ2-7	NA	TRBV9	NA	14	CASSVATGPYEQYF	TGTGCCAGCAGCGTAGCTACAGGGCCCTACGAGCAGTACTTC
TRBJ1-5	NA	TRBV7-9	NA	16	CASSQFAQAGNQPQHF	TGTGCCAGCAGCCAGTTCGCCCAAGCGGGCAATCAGCCCCAGCATTTT
TRBJ2-4	NA	TRBV28	NA	14	CASSLSHSKNIQYF	TGTGCCAGCAGTTTGTCCCACTCCAAAAACATTCAGTACTTC
TRBJ2-4	NA	TRBV15	NA	13	CATSRADRNIQYF	TGTGCCACCAGCAGAGCTGACAGAAACATTCAGTACTTC
TRBJ2-7	NA	TRBV27	TRBD2	14	CASSLTSGSFEQYF	TGTGCCAGCAGCCTAACTAGCGGGAGTTTCGAGCAGTACTTC
TRBJ2-7	NA	TRBV5-1	NA	13	CASSQGTAYEQYF	TGCGCCAGCAGCCAAGGGACGGCCTACGAGCAGTACTTC
TRBJ2-7	NA	TRBV19	NA	14	CASSLIGTSYEQYF	TGTGCCAGTAGTCTCATCGGGACTTCCTACGAGCAGTACTTC
TRBJ1-2	NA	TRBV10-3	TRBD1	14	CAISEEGATYGYTF	TGTGCCATCAGTGAAGAGGGGGCAACGTATGGCTACACCTTC
TRBJ2-7	once	TRBV5-6	NA	12	CASSSLTYEQYF	TGTGCCAGCAGCTCCCTAACTTACGAGCAGTACTTC
TRBJ2-7	NA	TRBV7-6	TRBD2	16	CASSVIGTSGSYEQYF	TGTGCCAGCAGCGTCATCGGGACTAGCGGGAGCTACGAGCAGTACTTC
TRBJ2-3	NA	TRBV6-1	TRBD2	16	CASSVPAGGGADTQYF	TGTGCCAGCAGTGTCCCTGCGGGAGGTGGGGCAGATACGCAGTATTTT